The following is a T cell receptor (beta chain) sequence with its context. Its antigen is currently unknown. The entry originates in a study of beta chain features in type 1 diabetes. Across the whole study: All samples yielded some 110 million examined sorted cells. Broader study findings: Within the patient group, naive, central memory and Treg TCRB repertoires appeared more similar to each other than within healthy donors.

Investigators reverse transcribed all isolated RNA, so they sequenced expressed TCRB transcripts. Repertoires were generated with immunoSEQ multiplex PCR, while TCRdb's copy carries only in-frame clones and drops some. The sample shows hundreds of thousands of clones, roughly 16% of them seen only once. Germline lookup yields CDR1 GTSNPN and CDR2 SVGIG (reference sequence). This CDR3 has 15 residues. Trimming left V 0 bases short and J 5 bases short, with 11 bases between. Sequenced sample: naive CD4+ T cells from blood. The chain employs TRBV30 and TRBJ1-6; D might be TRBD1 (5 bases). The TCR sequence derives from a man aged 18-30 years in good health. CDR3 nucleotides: TGTGCCTGGAGTGTTAAGACAGCGAATAATTCACCCCTCCACTTT. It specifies CAWSVKTANNSPLHF.